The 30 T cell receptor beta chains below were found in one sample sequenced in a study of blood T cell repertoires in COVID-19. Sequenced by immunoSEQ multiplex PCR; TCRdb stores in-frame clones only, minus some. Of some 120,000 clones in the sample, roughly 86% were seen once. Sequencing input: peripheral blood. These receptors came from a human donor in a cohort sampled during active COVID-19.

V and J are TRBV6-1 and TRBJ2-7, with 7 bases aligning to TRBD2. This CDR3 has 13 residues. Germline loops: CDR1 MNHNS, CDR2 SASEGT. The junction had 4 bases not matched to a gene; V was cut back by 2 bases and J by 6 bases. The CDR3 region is CASSESASGEQYF. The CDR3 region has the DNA TGTGCCAGCAGTGAATCGGCTAGCGGCGAGCAGTACTTC.

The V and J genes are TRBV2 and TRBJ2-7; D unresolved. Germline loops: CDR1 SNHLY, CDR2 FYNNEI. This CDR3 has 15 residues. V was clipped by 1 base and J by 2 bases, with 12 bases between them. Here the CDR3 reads CASSEGGSSAYEQYF. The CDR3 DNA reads TGTGCCAGCAGTGAAGGAGGTAGTTCCGCCTACGAGCAGTACTTC.

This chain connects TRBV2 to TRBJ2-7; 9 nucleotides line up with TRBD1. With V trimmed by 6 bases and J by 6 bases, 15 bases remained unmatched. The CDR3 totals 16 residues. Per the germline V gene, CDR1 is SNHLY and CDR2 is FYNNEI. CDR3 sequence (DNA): TGTGCCAGCAGGGAGGCTAGGGGACAGGGCTTGATCGAGCAGTACTTC. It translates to CASREARGQGLIEQYF.

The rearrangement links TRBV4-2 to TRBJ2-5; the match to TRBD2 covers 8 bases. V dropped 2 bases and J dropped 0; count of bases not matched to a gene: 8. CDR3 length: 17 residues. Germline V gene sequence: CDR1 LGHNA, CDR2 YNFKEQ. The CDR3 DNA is TGTGCCAGCAGCCAACCCGAACTAGCGGAGTACCAAGAGACCCAGTACTTC. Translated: CASSQPELAEYQETQYF.

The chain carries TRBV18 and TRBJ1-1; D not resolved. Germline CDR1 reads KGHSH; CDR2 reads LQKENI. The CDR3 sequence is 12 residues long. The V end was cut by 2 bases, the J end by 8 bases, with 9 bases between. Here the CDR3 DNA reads TGTGCCAGCTCACCATGGGAGGGAGAAGCTTTCTTT. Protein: CASSPWEGEAFF.

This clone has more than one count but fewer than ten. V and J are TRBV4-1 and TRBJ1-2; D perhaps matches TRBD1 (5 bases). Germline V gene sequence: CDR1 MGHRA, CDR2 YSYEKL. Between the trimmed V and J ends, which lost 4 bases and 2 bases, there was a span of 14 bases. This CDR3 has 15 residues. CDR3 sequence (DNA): TGCGCCAGCAGCCCTTCGGGGACTCGGAACTATGGCTACACCTTC. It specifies CASSPSGTRNYGYTF.

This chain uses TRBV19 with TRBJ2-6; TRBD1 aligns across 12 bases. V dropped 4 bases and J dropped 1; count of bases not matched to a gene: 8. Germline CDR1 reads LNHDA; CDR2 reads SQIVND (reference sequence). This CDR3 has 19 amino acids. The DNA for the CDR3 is TGTGCCAGTAGTACCGGGACAGGGGGCGTCGGGTCTGGGGCCAACGTCCTGACTTTC. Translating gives CASSTGTGGVGSGANVLTF.

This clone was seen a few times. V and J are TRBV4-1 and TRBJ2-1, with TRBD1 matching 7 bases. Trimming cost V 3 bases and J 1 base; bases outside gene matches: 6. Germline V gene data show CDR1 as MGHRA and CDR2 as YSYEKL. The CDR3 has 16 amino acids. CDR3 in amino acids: CASSHIQGTSYNEQFF. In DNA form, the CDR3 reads TGCGCCAGCAGCCACATACAGGGGACATCCTACAATGAGCAGTTCTTC.

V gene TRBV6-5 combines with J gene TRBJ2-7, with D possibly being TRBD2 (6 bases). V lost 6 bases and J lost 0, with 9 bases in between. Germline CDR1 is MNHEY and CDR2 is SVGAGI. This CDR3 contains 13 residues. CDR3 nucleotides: TGTGCCAGCAGGCGGGACTCCTCCTACGAGCAGTACTTC. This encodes CASRRDSSYEQYF.

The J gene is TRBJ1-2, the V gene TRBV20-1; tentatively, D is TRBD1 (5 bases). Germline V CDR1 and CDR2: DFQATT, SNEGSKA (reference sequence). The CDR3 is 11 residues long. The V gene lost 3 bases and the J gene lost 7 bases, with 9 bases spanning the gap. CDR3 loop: CSASSGAGYTF. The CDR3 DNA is TGCAGTGCTAGTAGTGGGGCTGGCTACACCTTC.

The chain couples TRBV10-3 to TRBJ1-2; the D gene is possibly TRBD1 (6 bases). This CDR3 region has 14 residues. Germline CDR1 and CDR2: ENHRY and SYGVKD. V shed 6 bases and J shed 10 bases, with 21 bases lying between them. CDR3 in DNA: TGTGCCATCAGCCCTAAGGACGAACAGGGTGTCTACACCTTC. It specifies CAISPKDEQGVYTF.

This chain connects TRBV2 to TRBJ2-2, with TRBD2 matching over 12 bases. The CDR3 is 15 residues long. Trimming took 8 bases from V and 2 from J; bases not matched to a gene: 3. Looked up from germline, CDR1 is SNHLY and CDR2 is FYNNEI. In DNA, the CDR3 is TGTGCCAGCCGACTAGCGGGGGTTAACACCGGGGAGCTGTTTTTT. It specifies CASRLAGVNTGELFF.

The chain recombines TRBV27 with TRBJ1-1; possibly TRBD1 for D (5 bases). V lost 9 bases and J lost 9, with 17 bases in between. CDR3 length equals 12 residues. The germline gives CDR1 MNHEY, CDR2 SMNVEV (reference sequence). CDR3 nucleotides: TGTGCCAGTTTAGGGGCGACGGCACAAGCTTTCTTT. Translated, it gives CASLGATAQAFF.

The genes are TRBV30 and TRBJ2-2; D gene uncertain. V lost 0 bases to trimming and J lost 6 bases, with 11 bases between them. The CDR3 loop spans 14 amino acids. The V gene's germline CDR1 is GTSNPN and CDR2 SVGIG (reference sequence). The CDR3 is CAWSVLVGSGELFF. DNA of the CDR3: TGTGCCTGGAGTGTATTGGTGGGCTCCGGGGAGCTGTTTTTT.

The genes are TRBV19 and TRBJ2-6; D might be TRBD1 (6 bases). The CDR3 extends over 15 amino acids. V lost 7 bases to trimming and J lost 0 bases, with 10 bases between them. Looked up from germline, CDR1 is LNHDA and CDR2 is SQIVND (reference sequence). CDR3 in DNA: TGTGCCAGTAAAGGGGGATTCTCTGGGGCCAACGTCCTGACTTTC. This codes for CASKGGFSGANVLTF.

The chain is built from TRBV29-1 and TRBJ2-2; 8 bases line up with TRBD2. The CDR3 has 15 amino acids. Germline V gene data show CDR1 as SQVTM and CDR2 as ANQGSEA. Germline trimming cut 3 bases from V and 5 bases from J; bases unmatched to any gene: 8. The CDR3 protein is CSVDGRGGWTGELFF. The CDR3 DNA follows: TGCAGCGTTGACGGCCGGGGGGGTTGGACCGGGGAGCTGTTTTTT.

This chain's CDR3 is CASMGLMENNQPQHF. The CDR3 DNA reads TGTGCCAGCATGGGACTGATGGAGAATAATCAGCCCCAGCATTTT. The rearrangement uses TRBV28 and TRBJ1-5; D possibly corresponds to TRBD1 (5 bases). V was clipped by 7 bases and J by 4 bases, with 17 bases between them. CDR3 length equals 15 residues. From germline, CDR1 is MDHEN and CDR2 SYDVKM.

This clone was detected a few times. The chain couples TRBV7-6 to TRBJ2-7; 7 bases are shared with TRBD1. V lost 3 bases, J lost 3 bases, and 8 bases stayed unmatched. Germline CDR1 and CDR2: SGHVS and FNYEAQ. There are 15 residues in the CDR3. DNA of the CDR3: TGTGCCAGCAGCTTCGGGACAGATTTCCTCTACGAGCAGTACTTC. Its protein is CASSFGTDFLYEQYF.

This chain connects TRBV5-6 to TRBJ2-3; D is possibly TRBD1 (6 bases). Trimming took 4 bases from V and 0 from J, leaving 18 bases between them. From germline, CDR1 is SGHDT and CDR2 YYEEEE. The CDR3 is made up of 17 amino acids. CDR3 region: CASSPQGRGLSTDTQYF. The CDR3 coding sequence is TGTGCCAGCAGCCCACAGGGTCGGGGCTTAAGCACAGATACGCAGTATTTT.

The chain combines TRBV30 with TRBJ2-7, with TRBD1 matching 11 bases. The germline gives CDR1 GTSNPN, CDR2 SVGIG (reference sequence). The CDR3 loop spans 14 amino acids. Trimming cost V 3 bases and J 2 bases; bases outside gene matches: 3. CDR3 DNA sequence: TGTGCCTGGAGACGGGGACAGGGGGCCTACGAGCAGTACTTC. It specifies CAWRRGQGAYEQYF.

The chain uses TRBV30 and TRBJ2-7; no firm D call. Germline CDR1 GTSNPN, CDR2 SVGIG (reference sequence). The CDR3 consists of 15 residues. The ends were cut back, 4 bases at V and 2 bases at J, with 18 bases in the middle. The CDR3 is CAWKSLGSSTYEQYF. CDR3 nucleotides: TGTGCCTGGAAAAGTTTGGGCAGCTCAACCTACGAGCAGTACTTC.

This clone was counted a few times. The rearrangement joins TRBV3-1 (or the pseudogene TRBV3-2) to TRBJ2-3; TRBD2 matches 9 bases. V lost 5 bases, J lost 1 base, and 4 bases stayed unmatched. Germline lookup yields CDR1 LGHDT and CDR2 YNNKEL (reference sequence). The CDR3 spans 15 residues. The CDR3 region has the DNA TGTGCCAGCAGCGCGGGGGGGGGCCGCACAGATACGCAGTATTTT. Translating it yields CASSAGGGRTDTQYF.

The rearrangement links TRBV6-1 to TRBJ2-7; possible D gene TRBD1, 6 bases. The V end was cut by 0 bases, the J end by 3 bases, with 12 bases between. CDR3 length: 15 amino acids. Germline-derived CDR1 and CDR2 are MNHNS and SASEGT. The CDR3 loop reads CASSEARGLYYEQYF. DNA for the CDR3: TGTGCCAGCAGTGAAGCCAGGGGCCTCTACTACGAGCAGTACTTC.

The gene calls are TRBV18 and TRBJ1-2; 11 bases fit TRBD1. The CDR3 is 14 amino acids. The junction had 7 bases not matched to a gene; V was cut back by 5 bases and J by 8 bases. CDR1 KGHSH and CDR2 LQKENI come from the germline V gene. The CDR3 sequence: CASSSGQGAPGYTF. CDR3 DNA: TGTGCCAGCTCATCTGGACAGGGGGCACCGGGCTACACCTTC.

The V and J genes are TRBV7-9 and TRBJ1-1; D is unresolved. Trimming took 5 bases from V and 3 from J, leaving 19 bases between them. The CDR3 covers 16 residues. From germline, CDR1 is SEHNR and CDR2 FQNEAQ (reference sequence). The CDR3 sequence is CASSPIPGSGDTEAFF. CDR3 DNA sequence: TGTGCCAGCAGCCCAATCCCGGGGAGTGGGGACACTGAAGCTTTCTTT.

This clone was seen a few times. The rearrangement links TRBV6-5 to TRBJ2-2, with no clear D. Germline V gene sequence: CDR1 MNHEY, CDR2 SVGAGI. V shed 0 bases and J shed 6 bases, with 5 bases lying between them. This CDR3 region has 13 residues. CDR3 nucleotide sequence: TGTGCCAGCAGTTACTCCCGGGCCGGGGAGCTGTTTTTT. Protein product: CASSYSRAGELFF.

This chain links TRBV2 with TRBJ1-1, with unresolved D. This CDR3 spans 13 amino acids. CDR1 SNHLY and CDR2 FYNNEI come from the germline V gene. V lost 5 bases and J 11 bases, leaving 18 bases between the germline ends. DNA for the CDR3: TGTGCCAGCAGTTTTGAAAACCTACCCCGGGCTTTCTTT. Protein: CASSFENLPRAFF.

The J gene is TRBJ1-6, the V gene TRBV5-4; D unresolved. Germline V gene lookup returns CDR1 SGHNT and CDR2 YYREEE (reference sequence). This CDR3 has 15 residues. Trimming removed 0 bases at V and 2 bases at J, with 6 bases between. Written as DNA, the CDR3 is TGTGCCAGCAGCTTGGACAGAACCTATAATTCACCCCTCCACTTT. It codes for CASSLDRTYNSPLHF.

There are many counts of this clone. CDR3 in DNA: TGTGCCACCAGCAGAGCCGGGACAGGGCAGCGCGAGCAGTACTTC. This gives the protein CATSRAGTGQREQYF. The V call is TRBV15, the J call TRBJ2-7; 9 nucleotides agree with TRBD1. CDR1 is LNHNV, CDR2 YYDKDF, per germline (reference sequence). J was trimmed by 6 bases and V by 1 base; bases with no gene match: 7. The CDR3 totals 15 residues.

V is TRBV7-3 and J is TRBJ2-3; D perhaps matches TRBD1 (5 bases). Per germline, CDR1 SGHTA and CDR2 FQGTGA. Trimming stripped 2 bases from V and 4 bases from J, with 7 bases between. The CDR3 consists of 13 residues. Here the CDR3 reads CASSLARADTQYF. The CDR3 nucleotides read TGTGCCAGCAGCTTAGCCAGGGCAGATACGCAGTATTTT.